These T cell receptor beta chains were read from a single sample in a study of T cells in localized non-small cell lung cancer. TCRdb's table, derived via immunoSEQ multiplex PCR, lists solely in-frame clones and lacks some. Of 2,100 or so clones listed, 35% to 45% are singletons. The input for sequencing was lung tumor tissue, taken before any cancer treatment. The receptors shown here come from a man aged 40 to 69 with stage I lung adenocarcinoma. Both conserved end residues are part of each CDR3. A D gene is named only where the DNA matches it firmly. The size of a clone is reported for some rows only, either as once, few or many, or as a class for expanded clones.

j_gene,d_gene,v_gene,abundance,CDR3nt,CDR3aa
TRBJ1-4,-,TRBV28,-,TGTGCCAGCAGACAAGGGCGTGAAAAACTGTTTTTT,CASRQGREKLFF
TRBJ1-2,-,TRBV9,medium-sized,TGTGCCAGCAGCGGGGGTTATGGGGCGAGGGAATTC,CASSGGYGAREF
TRBJ1-5,TRBD1,TRBV19,-,TGTGCCAGTAGTATAAAGGGACAGGGGGGAAATCAGCCCCAGCATTTT,CASSIKGQGGNQPQHF
TRBJ2-6,-,TRBV5-1,-,TGCGCCAGCAGCATACAGGTCTCTGGGGCCAACGTCCTGACTTTC,CASSIQVSGANVLTF
TRBJ2-7,-,TRBV9,-,TGTGCCAGCAGCGAAAGACAGGGGAGGGTCTACGAGCAGTACTTC,CASSERQGRVYEQYF
TRBJ2-1,-,TRBV9,-,TGTGCCAGCAGTGAAGTGGGCTACAATGAGCAGTTCTTC,CASSEVGYNEQFF
TRBJ2-2,-,TRBV10-2,-,TGCGCCAGCAGTGAGTCGCGCGGGCTGAACACCGGGGAGCTGTTTTTT,CASSESRGLNTGELFF
TRBJ1-1,-,TRBV28,-,TGTGCCAGCAGTCTAACCCTTCGGGGGGCTGAAGCTTTCTTT,CASSLTLRGAEAFF
TRBJ1-1,-,TRBV19,-,TGTGCCAGCTTCCGGCAGGCAGGCTTGAACACTGAAGCTTTCTTT,CASFRQAGLNTEAFF
TRBJ2-5,-,TRBV11-3,medium-sized,TGTGCCAGCAGCCCCACGGGGGTTTCTGGAGAGACCCAGTACTTC,CASSPTGVSGETQYF
TRBJ1-1,TRBD1,TRBV28,-,TGTGCCAGCAGTTCCTGGACAGGGGGAAACACTGAAGCTTTCTTT,CASSSWTGGNTEAFF
TRBJ2-5,TRBD2,TRBV30,few,TGTGCCTGGATGAAAAGCGGGGGGGCCTGGGAGACCCAGTACTTC,CAWMKSGGAWETQYF
TRBJ1-1,TRBD1,TRBV18,once,TGTGCCAGCTCACCGCGCCAGGGGGACACTGAAGCTTTCTTT,CASSPRQGDTEAFF
TRBJ2-1,TRBD1,TRBV6-8,-,TGTGCCAGCGCGACCGAACAGGGGGGCTACAATGAGCAGTTCTTC,CASATEQGGYNEQFF
TRBJ1-1,TRBD1,TRBV4-1,few,TGCGCCAGCAGCCACATAACCGGGACAGTGAACACTGAAGCTTTCTTT,CASSHITGTVNTEAFF
TRBJ1-1,-,TRBV6-8,medium-sized,TGTGCCAGCAGTGTAGGAGTGAACACTGAAGCTTTCTTT,CASSVGVNTEAFF
TRBJ2-3,TRBD1,TRBV11-3,-,TGTGCCAGCAGCTTGGTTTGGGACAGGGGATGGGGCACAGATACGCAGTATTTT,CASSLVWDRGWGTDTQYF
TRBJ1-2,-,TRBV6-8,few,TGTGCCAGCAGTTACCAGGAGGGAGGTTTGGGCTACACCTTC,CASSYQEGGLGYTF
TRBJ2-5,TRBD2,TRBV19,-,TGTGCCAGTAGTGTGATCAGGACTAGCGGACAAGAGACCCAGTACTTC,CASSVIRTSGQETQYF
TRBJ1-2,-,TRBV6-8,-,TGTGCCAGCAGTTACTTAGAATGGGGAAGGGGCTACACCTTC,CASSYLEWGRGYTF
TRBJ1-5,TRBD1,TRBV11-3,medium-sized,TGTGCCAGCAGCGGAGACAGGGAGTCGTATCAGCCCCAGCATTTT,CASSGDRESYQPQHF
TRBJ2-7,-,TRBV30,-,TGTGCCTGGAGCGCGGGACAGCGTACCTACGAGCAGTACTTC,CAWSAGQRTYEQYF
TRBJ2-7,-,TRBV6-8,-,TGTGCCAGACCGGGCTCTACCTACGAGCAGTACTTC,CARPGSTYEQYF
TRBJ1-1,-,TRBV25-1,-,TGTGCCAGCAGTGAACCTAGGGGAATGAACACTGAAGCTTTCTTT,CASSEPRGMNTEAFF
TRBJ1-1,-,TRBV30,-,TGTGCCGGTCAGACCGGGAGGAACACTGAAGCTTTCTTT,CAGQTGRNTEAFF
TRBJ1-5,TRBD1,TRBV19,-,TGTGCCAGTAGTCTGGACAGGGTACAGGGTCAGCCCCAGCATTTT,CASSLDRVQGQPQHF
TRBJ2-1,-,TRBV28,-,TGTGCCAGCAGGGCCCTTATCGGGAGCCGTTACAATGAGCAGTTCTTC,CASRALIGSRYNEQFF
TRBJ2-3,-,TRBV29-1,once,TGCAGCGTTGAACAGACAGCTGGGGATACGCAGTATTTT,CSVEQTAGDTQYF
TRBJ1-3,-,TRBV19,-,TGTGCCAGTAGTAGAAGCCGGGACGGCTCTGGAAACACCATATATTTT,CASSRSRDGSGNTIYF
TRBJ2-1,TRBD2,TRBV6-8,-,TGTGCCAGCAGAATCGCCGGGACTAGCTCCCATGAGCAGTTCTTC,CASRIAGTSSHEQFF
TRBJ2-3,-,TRBV25-1,once,TGTGCCAGCAATGGGGGGCTCACTAGCACAGATACGCAGTATTTT,CASNGGLTSTDTQYF
TRBJ1-5,TRBD1,TRBV6-8,-,TGTGCCAGCAATCCGCAGTTGGGACAGGGGGCAGGTCAGCCCCAGCATTTT,CASNPQLGQGAGQPQHF
TRBJ1-5,-,TRBV19,few,TGTGCCAGTACCCCAACCCCAGGTTATCAGCCCCAGCATTTT,CASTPTPGYQPQHF
TRBJ1-5,-,TRBV11-3,-,TGTGCCAGCAGCCCCGTTGGGACCTCGACGCAGCCCCAGCATTTT,CASSPVGTSTQPQHF
TRBJ1-1,-,TRBV30,-,TGTGCCTGGAGTGTAGTTGGAGGGGCCAACACTGAAGCTTTCTTT,CAWSVVGGANTEAFF
TRBJ2-7,-,TRBV6-8,-,TGTGCCAGCAGTCCGTGGTGGACATCCTACGAGCAGTACTTC,CASSPWWTSYEQYF
TRBJ1-2,-,TRBV6-8,-,TGTGCCAGCAGTTACTCGCCCCATACCATCCAGGGATCAAACTATGGCTACACCTTC,CASSYSPHTIQGSNYGYTF
TRBJ1-1,-,TRBV28,-,TGTGCCGTTCAGAAGGTCGGCGCTGAAGCTTTCTTT,CAVQKVGAEAFF
TRBJ2-1,-,TRBV29-1,-,TGCAGCGTTGAAGGGACAGCAAGCTACAATGAGCAGTTCTTC,CSVEGTASYNEQFF
TRBJ1-5,-,TRBV28,-,TGTGCCAGCGCTCGGGGATTCGCGCAGCCTCAGCATTTT,CASARGFAQPQHF
TRBJ2-1,-,TRBV18,-,TGTGCCAGCTCACCACGGGAGCCGCTCGAGCAGTTCTTC,CASSPREPLEQFF
TRBJ1-5,-,TRBV28,-,TGTGCCAGCACCCTGGGGGGGGCATGGCAGCCCCAGCATTTT,CASTLGGAWQPQHF
TRBJ1-5,-,TRBV9,-,TGTGCCAGCAGCGTTGATGGGGCCGGTCAGCCCCAGCATTTT,CASSVDGAGQPQHF
TRBJ2-3,TRBD1,TRBV28,-,TGTGCCAGCATCAATCAGGGGGCAGGCGCAGATACGCAGTATTTT,CASINQGAGADTQYF
TRBJ2-1,TRBD2,TRBV19,-,TGTGCCAGTAGTATCGGGACTAGCGGGAGTCAGTTCTTC,CASSIGTSGSQFF
TRBJ2-6,-,TRBV29-1,-,TGCAGCGCCCAGTCCGGGGCCAACGTCCTGACTTTC,CSAQSGANVLTF
TRBJ2-1,TRBD2,TRBV18,-,TGTGCCAGCTCTCCCCCCTCCTGGACTAGCGGAGACGACAATGAGCAGTTCTTC,CASSPPSWTSGDDNEQFF
TRBJ1-2,-,TRBV28,few,TGTGCCAGCAACCCACTGGTTGAGATTCGTGCCTATGGCTACACCTTC,CASNPLVEIRAYGYTF
TRBJ1-6,-,TRBV25-1,-,TGTGCCAGCCAGGCCCAGGGGAAGTCACCCCTCCACTTT,CASQAQGKSPLHF
TRBJ2-5,-,TRBV15,-,TGTGCCACCAGCAGGTGGGCTGACCAAGAGACCCAGTACTTC,CATSRWADQETQYF
TRBJ2-7,TRBD1,TRBV4-1,medium-sized,TGCGCCAGCAGCCAAGAGACAGGGGCCTACGAGCAGTACTTC,CASSQETGAYEQYF
TRBJ1-1,TRBD1,TRBV6-8,-,TGTGCCAGCAGTTACTCGACAGGGGGAAAGAACACTGAAGCTTTCTTT,CASSYSTGGKNTEAFF
TRBJ1-1,TRBD1,TRBV9,medium-sized,TGTGCCAGCAGCCCCGACAGGGTAAGGTCGGTGGACACTGAAGCTTTCTTT,CASSPDRVRSVDTEAFF
TRBJ1-1,-,TRBV6-8,few,TGTGCCAGCAGTTACTCACCGGGGAACACTGAAGCTTTCTTT,CASSYSPGNTEAFF
TRBJ2-2,TRBD2,TRBV9,few,TGTGCCAGCAGCGTAGCGGGGGGGCCAGGCTCCGGGGAGCTGTTTTTT,CASSVAGGPGSGELFF
TRBJ1-2,TRBD1,TRBV28,-,TGTGCCAGCACCGAGTCGGGACAGGTTTTCGGCTACACCTTC,CASTESGQVFGYTF
TRBJ2-5,-,TRBV25-1,-,TGTGCCAGCAGTGCCCGGCGCATCCTTGGAGAGACCCAGTACTTC,CASSARRILGETQYF
TRBJ1-1,-,TRBV19,-,TGTGCCAGTAGGTCCCGTCTAACTGAAGCTTTCTTT,CASRSRLTEAFF
TRBJ1-1,-,TRBV28,-,TGTGCCAGCAGTTTGGGGCCTTTCGGCACTGAAGCTTTCTTT,CASSLGPFGTEAFF